A selection of T cell receptor beta chains follows, all from one sample in a study of T cell repertoires in ileal Crohn's disease. Sequenced by immunoSEQ multiplex PCR; TCRdb stores in-frame clones only, minus some. The table has roughly 3,000 clones, 85% to 95% seen once. Sample: ileal tissue. These TCRs come from an adult with Crohn's disease. Each CDR3 is given with its conserved first and last residue. The order of the fields is V gene, clone size, J gene, CDR3 length, D gene, CDR3 protein, CDR3 DNA. A D gene is named only where the DNA matches it firmly. The size of a clone is reported for some rows only, either as once, few or many, or as a class for expanded clones.

V gene: TRBV5-1
clone size: -
J gene: TRBJ2-1
CDR3 length: 15
D gene: -
CDR3 protein: CASRTTAGLDTKQFF
CDR3 DNA: TGCGCCAGCAGGACGACAGCAGGGTTAGATACAAAGCAGTTCTTC

V gene: TRBV4-1
clone size: -
J gene: TRBJ1-5
CDR3 length: 15
D gene: -
CDR3 protein: CASRLSDASNQPQHF
CDR3 DNA: TGCGCCAGCAGACTGTCGGACGCGAGCAATCAGCCCCAGCATTTT

V gene: TRBV6-1
clone size: -
J gene: TRBJ1-5
CDR3 length: 13
D gene: -
CDR3 protein: CASRGTFNQPQHF
CDR3 DNA: TGTGCCAGCCGAGGGACCTTTAATCAGCCCCAGCATTTT

V gene: TRBV27
clone size: once
J gene: TRBJ2-7
CDR3 length: 15
D gene: -
CDR3 protein: CASRRYTTGDYEQYF
CDR3 DNA: TGTGCCAGCAGGCGATACACGACAGGAGATTACGAGCAGTACTTC

V gene: TRBV5-1
clone size: -
J gene: TRBJ1-1
CDR3 length: 14
D gene: -
CDR3 protein: CASSLWRLNTEAFF
CDR3 DNA: TGCGCCAGCAGCTTGTGGCGTCTGAACACTGAAGCTTTCTTT

V gene: TRBV7-3
clone size: -
J gene: TRBJ2-1
CDR3 length: 15
D gene: -
CDR3 protein: CASSLFPQTYNEQFF
CDR3 DNA: TGTGCCAGCAGCTTATTCCCCCAGACCTACAATGAGCAGTTCTTC

V gene: TRBV6-1
clone size: -
J gene: TRBJ1-2
CDR3 length: 13
D gene: TRBD1
CDR3 protein: CASSRDSNYGYTF
CDR3 DNA: TGTGCCAGCAGCCGGGACAGTAACTATGGCTACACCTTC

V gene: TRBV7-2
clone size: -
J gene: TRBJ2-3
CDR3 length: 14
D gene: -
CDR3 protein: CASSLVAEGGTQYF
CDR3 DNA: TGTGCCAGCAGCTTAGTAGCGGAGGGGGGTACGCAGTATTTT

V gene: TRBV7-9
clone size: -
J gene: TRBJ2-2
CDR3 length: 14
D gene: -
CDR3 protein: CASSHGTSTGELFF
CDR3 DNA: TGTGCCAGCAGCCATGGGACAAGCACCGGGGAGCTGTTTTTT

V gene: TRBV7-2
clone size: -
J gene: TRBJ1-1
CDR3 length: 14
D gene: -
CDR3 protein: CASSLKYRGTEAFF
CDR3 DNA: TGTGCCAGCAGCTTAAAGTACAGAGGCACTGAAGCTTTCTTT

V gene: TRBV5-5
clone size: -
J gene: TRBJ2-5
CDR3 length: 16
D gene: TRBD2
CDR3 protein: CASRPPPGTGGETQYF
CDR3 DNA: TGTGCCAGCCGCCCACCACCCGGGACCGGGGGGGAGACCCAGTACTTC

V gene: TRBV6-1
clone size: once
J gene: TRBJ1-3
CDR3 length: 14
D gene: -
CDR3 protein: CASSEVLRENTIYF
CDR3 DNA: TGTGCCAGCAGTGAAGTTTTGAGGGAAAACACCATATATTTT

V gene: TRBV4-1
clone size: -
J gene: TRBJ2-7
CDR3 length: 15
D gene: -
CDR3 protein: CASSQEPGHGYEQYF
CDR3 DNA: TGCGCCAGCAGCCAAGAGCCGGGGCACGGCTACGAGCAGTACTTC

V gene: TRBV19
clone size: -
J gene: TRBJ1-1
CDR3 length: 14
D gene: -
CDR3 protein: CASIPWQDGTEAFF
CDR3 DNA: TGTGCCAGTATCCCCTGGCAGGACGGGACTGAAGCTTTCTTT

V gene: TRBV10-3
clone size: -
J gene: TRBJ2-7
CDR3 length: 15
D gene: TRBD1
CDR3 protein: CAISAIGQGSYEQYF
CDR3 DNA: TGTGCCATCAGTGCTATCGGACAGGGTTCCTACGAGCAGTACTTC

V gene: TRBV4-1
clone size: -
J gene: TRBJ2-1
CDR3 length: 17
D gene: TRBD2
CDR3 protein: CASSQDRGAGEYDEQFF
CDR3 DNA: TGCGCCAGCAGCCAAGATAGGGGAGCGGGGGAATATGATGAGCAGTTCTTC